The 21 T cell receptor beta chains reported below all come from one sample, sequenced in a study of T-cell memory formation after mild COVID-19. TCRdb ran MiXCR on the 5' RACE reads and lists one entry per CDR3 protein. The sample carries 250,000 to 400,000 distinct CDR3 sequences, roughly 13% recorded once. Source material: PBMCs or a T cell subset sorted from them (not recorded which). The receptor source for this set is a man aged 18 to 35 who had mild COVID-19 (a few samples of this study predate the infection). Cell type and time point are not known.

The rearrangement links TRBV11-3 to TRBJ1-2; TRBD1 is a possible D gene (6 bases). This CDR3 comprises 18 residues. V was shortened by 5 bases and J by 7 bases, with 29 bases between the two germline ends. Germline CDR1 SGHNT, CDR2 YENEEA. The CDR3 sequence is CASSTKKQGLPIMAGYTF. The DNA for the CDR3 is TGTGCCAGCAGCACAAAAAAACAGGGACTCCCCATAATGGCTGGCTACACCTTC.

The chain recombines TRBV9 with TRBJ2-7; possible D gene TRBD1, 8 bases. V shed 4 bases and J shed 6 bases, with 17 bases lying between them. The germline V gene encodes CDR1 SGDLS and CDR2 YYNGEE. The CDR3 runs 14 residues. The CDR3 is CASSPTGEGSEQYF. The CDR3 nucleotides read TGTGCCAGCAGCCCGACAGGGGAGGGGAGCGAGCAGTACTTC.

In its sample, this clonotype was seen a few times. CDR3 sequence reads: CASSSTINSPLHF. CDR3 in DNA: TGTGCCAGCAGCTCGACCATTAATTCACCCCTCCACTTT. This chain connects TRBV11-2 to TRBJ1-6; D unclear. CDR1 is SGHAT and CDR2 is FQNNGV in the germline V gene. Between the trimmed V and J ends, which lost 4 bases and 6 bases, there was a span of 7 bases. This CDR3 has 13 residues.

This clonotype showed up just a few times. The CDR3 nucleotides are TGTGCCAGCAGCTTATTAGGGCCTGGGGCCAACGTCCTGACTTTC. Translation: CASSLLGPGANVLTF. J is TRBJ2-6 and V is TRBV7-6, with unresolved D. This CDR3 region has 15 residues. The V and J ends lost 2 bases and 2 bases respectively, with 7 bases between them. Germline V gene lookup returns CDR1 SGHVS and CDR2 FNYEAQ. Drawing the rest from reference TRBV7-6 and TRBJ2-6, the complete variable domain is GAGVSQSPRYKVTKRGQDVALRCDPISGHVSLYWYRQALGQGPEFLTYFNYEAQQDKSGLPNDRFSAERPEGSISTLTIQRTEQRDSAMYRCASSLLGPGANVLTFGAGSRLTVL.

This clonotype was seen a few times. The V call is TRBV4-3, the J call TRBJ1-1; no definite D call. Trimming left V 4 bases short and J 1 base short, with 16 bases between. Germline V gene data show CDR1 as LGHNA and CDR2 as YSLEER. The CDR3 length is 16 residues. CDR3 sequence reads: CASSPRAISTNTEAFF. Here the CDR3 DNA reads TGCGCCAGCAGCCCCCGAGCGATTTCCACGAACACTGAAGCTTTCTTT.

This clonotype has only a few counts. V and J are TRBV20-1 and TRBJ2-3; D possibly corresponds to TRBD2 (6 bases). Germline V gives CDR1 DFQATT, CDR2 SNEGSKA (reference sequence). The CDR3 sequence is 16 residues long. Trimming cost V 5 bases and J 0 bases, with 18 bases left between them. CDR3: CSALRRSSASTDTQYF. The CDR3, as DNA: TGCAGTGCTTTGCGCCGATCTAGCGCCAGCACAGATACGCAGTATTTT.

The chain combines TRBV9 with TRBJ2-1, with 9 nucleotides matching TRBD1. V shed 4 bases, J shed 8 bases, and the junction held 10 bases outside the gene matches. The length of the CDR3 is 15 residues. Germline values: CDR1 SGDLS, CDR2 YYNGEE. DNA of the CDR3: TGTGCCAGCAGCCTTGGGACAGGGTTAGGGCATGAGCAGTTCTTC. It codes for CASSLGTGLGHEQFF. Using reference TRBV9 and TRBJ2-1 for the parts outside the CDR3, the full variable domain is DSGVTQTPKHLITATGQRVTLRCSPRSGDLSVYWYQQSLDQGLQFLIQYYNGEERAKGNILERFSAQQFPDLHSELNLSSLELGDSALYFCASSLGTGLGHEQFFGPGTRLTVL.

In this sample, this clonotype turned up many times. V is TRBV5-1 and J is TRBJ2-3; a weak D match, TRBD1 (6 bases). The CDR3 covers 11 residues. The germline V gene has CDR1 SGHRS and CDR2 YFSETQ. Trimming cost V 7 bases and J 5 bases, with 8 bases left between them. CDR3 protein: CASGRGDTQYF. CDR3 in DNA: TGCGCCAGCGGCAGGGGAGATACGCAGTATTTT.

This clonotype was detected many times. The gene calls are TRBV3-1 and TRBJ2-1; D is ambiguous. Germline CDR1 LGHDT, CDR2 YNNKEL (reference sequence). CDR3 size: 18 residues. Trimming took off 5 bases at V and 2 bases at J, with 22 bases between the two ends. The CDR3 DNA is TGTGCCAGCAGCATCCCCCCCCGGCAGCCTTGTCCCTACAATGAGCAGTTCTTC. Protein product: CASSIPPRQPCPYNEQFF.

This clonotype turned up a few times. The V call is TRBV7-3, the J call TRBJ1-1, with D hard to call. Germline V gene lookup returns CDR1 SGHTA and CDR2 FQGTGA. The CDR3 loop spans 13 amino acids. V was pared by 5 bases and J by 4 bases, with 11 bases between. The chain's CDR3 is CASSRTAITEAFF. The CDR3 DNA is TGTGCCAGCAGCAGAACCGCCATCACTGAAGCTTTCTTT.

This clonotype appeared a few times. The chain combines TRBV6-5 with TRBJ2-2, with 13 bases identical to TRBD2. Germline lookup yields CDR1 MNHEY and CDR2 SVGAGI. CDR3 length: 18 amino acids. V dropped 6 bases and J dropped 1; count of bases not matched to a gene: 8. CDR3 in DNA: TGTGCCAGCAGCCGTAGCCGACTAGCGGGGGGGAACACCGGGGAGCTGTTTTTT. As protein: CASSRSRLAGGNTGELFF.

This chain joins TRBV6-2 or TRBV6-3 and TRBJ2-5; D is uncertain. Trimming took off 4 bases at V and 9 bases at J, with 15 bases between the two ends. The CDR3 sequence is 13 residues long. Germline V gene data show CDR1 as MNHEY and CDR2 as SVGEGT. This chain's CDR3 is CASSSSQELPQYF. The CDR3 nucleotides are TGTGCCAGCAGTTCCAGTCAAGAGTTGCCCCAGTACTTC.

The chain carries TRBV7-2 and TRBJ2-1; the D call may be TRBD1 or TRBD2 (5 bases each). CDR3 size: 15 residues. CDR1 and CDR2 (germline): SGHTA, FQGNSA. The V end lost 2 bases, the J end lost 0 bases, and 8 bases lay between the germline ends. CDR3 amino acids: CASSLQGPSYNEQFF. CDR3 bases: TGTGCCAGCAGCTTACAGGGACCCTCCTACAATGAGCAGTTCTTC. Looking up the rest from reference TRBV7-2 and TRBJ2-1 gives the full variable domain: GAGVSQSPSNKVTEKGKDVELRCDPISGHTALYWYRQSLGQGLEFLIYFQGNSAPDKSGLPSDRFSAERTGGSVSTLTIQRTQQEDSAVYLCASSLQGPSYNEQFFGPGTRLTVL.

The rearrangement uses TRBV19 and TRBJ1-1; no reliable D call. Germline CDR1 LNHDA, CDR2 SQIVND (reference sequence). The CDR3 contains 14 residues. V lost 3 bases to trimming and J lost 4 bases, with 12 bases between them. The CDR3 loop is CASSILGGFTEAFF. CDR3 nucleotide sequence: TGTGCCAGTAGTATTCTCGGAGGATTCACTGAAGCTTTCTTT.

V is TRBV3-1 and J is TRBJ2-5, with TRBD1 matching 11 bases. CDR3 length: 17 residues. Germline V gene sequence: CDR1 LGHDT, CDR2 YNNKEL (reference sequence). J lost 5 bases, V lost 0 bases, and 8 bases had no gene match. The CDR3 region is CASSQDRRTGGIETQYF. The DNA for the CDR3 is TGTGCCAGCAGCCAAGATAGGCGGACAGGGGGCATCGAGACCCAGTACTTC.

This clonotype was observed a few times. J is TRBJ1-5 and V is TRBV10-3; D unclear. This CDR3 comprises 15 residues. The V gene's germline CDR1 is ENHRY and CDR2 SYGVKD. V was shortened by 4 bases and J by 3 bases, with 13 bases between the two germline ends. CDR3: CAISVGEVVNQPQHF. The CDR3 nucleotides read TGTGCCATCAGTGTTGGCGAGGTCGTCAATCAGCCCCAGCATTTT.

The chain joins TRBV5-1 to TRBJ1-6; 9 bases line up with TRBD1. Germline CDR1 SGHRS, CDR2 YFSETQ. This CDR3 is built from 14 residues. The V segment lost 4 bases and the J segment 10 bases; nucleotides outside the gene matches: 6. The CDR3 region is CASSAGQGSSPLHF. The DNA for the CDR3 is TGCGCCAGCAGCGCGGGACAGGGAAGCTCACCCCTCCACTTT.

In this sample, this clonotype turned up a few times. The CDR3 nucleotides read TGCAGTGCTAGAACCGGAGGCAATGAGCAGTTCTTC. Translated: CSARTGGNEQFF. The rearrangement links TRBV20-1 to TRBJ2-1; D is perhaps TRBD2 (5 bases). The CDR3 covers 12 residues. The V gene's germline CDR1 is DFQATT and CDR2 SNEGSKA (reference sequence). The V and J ends lost 2 bases and 6 bases respectively, with 8 bases between them.

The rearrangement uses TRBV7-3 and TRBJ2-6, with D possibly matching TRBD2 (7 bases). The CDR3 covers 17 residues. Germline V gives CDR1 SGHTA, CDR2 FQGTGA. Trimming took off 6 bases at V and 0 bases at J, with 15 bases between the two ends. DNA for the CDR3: TGTGCCAGCAGAAGGGGGGGGACCTCCTCTGGGGCCAACGTCCTGACTTTC. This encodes CASRRGGTSSGANVLTF.

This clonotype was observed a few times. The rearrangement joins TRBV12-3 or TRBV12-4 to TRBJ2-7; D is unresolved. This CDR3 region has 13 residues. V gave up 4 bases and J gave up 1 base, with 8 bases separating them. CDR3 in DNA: TGTGCCAGCAGTTCTGACAAATCCTACGAGCAGTACTTC. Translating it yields CASSSDKSYEQYF.

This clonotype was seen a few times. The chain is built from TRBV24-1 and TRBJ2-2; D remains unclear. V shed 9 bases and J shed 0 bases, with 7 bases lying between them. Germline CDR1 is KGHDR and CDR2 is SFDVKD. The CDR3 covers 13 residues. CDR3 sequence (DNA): TGTGCCACCCGTCCGGCGAACACCGGGGAGCTGTTTTTT. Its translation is CATRPANTGELFF.